A single T cell receptor beta chain is shown here with its context. Antigen specificity is unknown. The data derive from a study of T cell responses to AZD1222 COVID-19 vaccine. Points from the study as a whole: Regions left unmutated in variants are reportedly the target of nearly half of spike-specific TCRs. Donors were chiefly white British, with a greater number of females, and clonal diversity was perhaps underestimated. There were repertoire samples only from the period after the peak T cell response.

Clones were sequenced by immunoSEQ multiplex PCR, and TCRdb holds only the in-frame ones, with some missing. The top ten hold 1.5% to 2% of the sample, which has 150,000 to 200,000 clones, 80% to 95% seen once. CDR1 is LNHNV and CDR2 is YYDKDF in the germline V gene (reference sequence). The CDR3 covers 11 residues. Deletions cut 2 bases from V and 5 bases from J, with 1 base between. The chain joins TRBV15 to TRBJ2-1; D is ambiguous. The source of this sequence is an adult who received the AZD1222 COVID-19 vaccine. This specimen was peripheral blood, taken 28 days after the second AZD1222 dose. The CDR3 is CATSRNNEQFF. The CDR3 DNA sequence: TGTGCCACCAGCAGAAACAATGAGCAGTTCTTC. Based on the CDR3 plus reference TRBV15 and TRBJ2-1, the full variable domain is DAMVIQNPRYQVTQFGKPVTLSCSQTLNHNVMYWYQQKSSQAPKLLFHYYDKDFNNEADTPDNFQSRRPNTSFCFLDIRSPGLGDTAMYLCATSRNNEQFFGPGTRLTVL.